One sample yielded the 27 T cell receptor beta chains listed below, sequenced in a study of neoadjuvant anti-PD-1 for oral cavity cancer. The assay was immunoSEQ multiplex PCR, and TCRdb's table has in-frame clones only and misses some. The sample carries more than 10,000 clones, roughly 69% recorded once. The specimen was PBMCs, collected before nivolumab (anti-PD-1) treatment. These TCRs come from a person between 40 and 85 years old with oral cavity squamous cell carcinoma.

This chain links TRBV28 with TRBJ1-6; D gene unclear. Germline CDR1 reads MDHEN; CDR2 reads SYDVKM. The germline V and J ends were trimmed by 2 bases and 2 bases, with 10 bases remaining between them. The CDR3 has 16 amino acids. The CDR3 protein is CASSLEGVAYNSPLHF. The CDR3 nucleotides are TGTGCCAGCAGTTTAGAGGGTGTCGCCTATAATTCACCCCTCCACTTT.

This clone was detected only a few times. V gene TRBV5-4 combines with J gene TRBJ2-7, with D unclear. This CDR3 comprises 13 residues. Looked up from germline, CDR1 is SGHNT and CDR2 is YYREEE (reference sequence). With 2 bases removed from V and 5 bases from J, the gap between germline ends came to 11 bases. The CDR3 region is CASSFGPGDEQYF. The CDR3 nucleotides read TGTGCCAGCAGCTTTGGACCTGGTGACGAGCAGTACTTC.

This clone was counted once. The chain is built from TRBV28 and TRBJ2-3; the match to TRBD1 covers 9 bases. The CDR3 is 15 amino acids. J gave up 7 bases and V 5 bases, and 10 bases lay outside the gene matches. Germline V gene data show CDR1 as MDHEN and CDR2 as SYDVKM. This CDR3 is CASSTQQGALNTQYF. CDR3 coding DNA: TGTGCCAGCAGTACACAACAGGGGGCGCTTAATACGCAGTATTTT.

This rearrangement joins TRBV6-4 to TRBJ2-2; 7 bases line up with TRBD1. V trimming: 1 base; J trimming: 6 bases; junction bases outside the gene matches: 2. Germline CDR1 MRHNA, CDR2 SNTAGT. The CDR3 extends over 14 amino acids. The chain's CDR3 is CASSDLTGAGELFF. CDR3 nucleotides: TGTGCCAGCAGTGACTTAACAGGGGCCGGGGAGCTGTTTTTT.

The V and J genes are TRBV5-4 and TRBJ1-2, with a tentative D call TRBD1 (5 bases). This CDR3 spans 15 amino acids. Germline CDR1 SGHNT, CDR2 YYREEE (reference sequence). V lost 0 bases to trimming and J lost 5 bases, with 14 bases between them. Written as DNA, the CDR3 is TGTGCCAGCAGCTTGGGGGCAGGGCCTGCTTATGGCTACACCTTC. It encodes CASSLGAGPAYGYTF.

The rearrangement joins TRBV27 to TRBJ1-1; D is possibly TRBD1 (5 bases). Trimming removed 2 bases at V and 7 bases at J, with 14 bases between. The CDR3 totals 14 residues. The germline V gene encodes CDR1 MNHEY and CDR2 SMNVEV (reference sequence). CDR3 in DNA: TGTGCCAGCAGTTTAGGACACCCAAGAGATGAAGCTTTCTTT. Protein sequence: CASSLGHPRDEAFF.

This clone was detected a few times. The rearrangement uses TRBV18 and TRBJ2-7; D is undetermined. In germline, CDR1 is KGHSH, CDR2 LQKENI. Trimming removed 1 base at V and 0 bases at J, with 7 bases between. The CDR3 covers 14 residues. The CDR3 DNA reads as TGTGCCAGCTCACCACAAGCATCCTCCTACGAGCAGTACTTC. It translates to CASSPQASSYEQYF.

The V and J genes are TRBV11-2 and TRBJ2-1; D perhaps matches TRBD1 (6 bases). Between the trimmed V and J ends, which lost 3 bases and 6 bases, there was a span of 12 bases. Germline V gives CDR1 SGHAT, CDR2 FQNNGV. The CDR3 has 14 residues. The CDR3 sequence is CASSFTGTINEQFF. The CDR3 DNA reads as TGTGCCAGCAGCTTCACAGGGACCATCAATGAGCAGTTCTTC.

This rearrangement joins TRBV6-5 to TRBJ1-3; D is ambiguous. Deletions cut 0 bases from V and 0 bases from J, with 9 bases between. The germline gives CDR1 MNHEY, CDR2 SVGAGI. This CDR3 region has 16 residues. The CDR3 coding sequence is TGTGCCAGCAGTTACTCAGGAGGAATCTCTGGAAACACCATATATTTT. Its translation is CASSYSGGISGNTIYF.

The CDR3, as DNA: TGTGCCAGCAGTCCCACGACGCCCCAGCATTTT. Its translation is CASSPTTPQHF. V gene TRBV28 combines with J gene TRBJ1-5; no clear D. The germline gives CDR1 MDHEN, CDR2 SYDVKM. The ends were cut back, 5 bases at V and 9 bases at J, with 8 bases in the middle. The CDR3 length is 11 residues. The full variable domain, with the rest looked up from reference TRBV28 and TRBJ1-5, is DVKVTQSSRYLVKRTGEKVFLECVQDMDHENMFWYRQDPGLGLRLIYFSYDVKMKEKGDIPEGYSVSREKKERFSLILESASTNQTSMYLCASSPTTPQHFGDGTRLSIL.

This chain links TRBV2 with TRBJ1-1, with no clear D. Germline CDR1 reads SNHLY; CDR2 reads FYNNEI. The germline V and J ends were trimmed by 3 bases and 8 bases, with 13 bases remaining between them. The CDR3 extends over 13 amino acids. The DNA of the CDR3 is TGTGCCAGCAGTGACGTACAGACAAGCGAAGCTTTCTTT. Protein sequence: CASSDVQTSEAFF.

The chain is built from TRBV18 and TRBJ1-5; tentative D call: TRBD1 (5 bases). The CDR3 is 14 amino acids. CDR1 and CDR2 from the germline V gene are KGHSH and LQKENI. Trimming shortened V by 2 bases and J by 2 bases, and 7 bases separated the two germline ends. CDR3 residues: CASSPGAGNQPQHF. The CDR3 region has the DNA TGTGCCAGCTCACCAGGGGCCGGCAATCAGCCCCAGCATTTT.

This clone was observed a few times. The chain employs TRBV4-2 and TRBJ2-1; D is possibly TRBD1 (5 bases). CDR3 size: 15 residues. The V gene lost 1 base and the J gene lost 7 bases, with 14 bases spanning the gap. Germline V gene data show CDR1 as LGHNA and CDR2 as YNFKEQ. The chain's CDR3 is CASSQVRGVWNEQFF. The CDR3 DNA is TGTGCCAGCAGCCAAGTAAGGGGCGTTTGGAATGAGCAGTTCTTC.

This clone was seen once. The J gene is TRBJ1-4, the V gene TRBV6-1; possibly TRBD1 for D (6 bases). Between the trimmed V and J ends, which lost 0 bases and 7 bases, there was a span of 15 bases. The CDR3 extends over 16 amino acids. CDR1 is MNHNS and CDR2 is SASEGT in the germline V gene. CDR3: CASSEALGQLREKLFF. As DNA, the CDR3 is TGTGCCAGCAGTGAAGCGCTAGGACAGCTGCGTGAAAAACTGTTTTTT.

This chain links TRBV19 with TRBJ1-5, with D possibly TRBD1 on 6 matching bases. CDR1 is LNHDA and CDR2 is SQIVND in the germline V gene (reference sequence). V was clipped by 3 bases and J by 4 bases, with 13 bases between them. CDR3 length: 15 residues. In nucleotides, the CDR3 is TGTGCCAGTAGTATTCAGCAGGGGACGAATCAGCCCCAGCATTTT. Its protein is CASSIQQGTNQPQHF.

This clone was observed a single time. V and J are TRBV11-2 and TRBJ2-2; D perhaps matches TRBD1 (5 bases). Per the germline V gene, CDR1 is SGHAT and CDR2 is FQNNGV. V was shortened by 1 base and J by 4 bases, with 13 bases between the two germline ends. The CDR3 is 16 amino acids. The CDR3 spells CASSLVVGASTGELFF. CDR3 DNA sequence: TGTGCCAGCAGCTTAGTGGTTGGGGCGAGCACCGGGGAGCTGTTTTTT.

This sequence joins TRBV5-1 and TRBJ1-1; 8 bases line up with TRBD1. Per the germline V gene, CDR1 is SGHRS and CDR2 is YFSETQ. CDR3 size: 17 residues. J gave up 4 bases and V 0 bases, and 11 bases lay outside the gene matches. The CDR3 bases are TGCGCCAGCAGCTTGGCCAACAGGGGGAATCTGTTCACTGAAGCTTTCTTT. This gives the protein CASSLANRGNLFTEAFF.

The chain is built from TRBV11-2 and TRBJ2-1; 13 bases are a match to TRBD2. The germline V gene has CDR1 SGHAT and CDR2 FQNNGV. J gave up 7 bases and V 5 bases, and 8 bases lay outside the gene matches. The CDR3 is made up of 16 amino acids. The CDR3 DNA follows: TGTGCCAGCAGCACCGGACTAGCGGGAGTGGGAAATGAGCAGTTCTTC. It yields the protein CASSTGLAGVGNEQFF.

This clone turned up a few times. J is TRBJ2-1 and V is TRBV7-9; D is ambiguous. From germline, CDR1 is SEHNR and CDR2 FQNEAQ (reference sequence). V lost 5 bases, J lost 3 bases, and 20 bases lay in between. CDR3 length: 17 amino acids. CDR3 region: CASSSWEDLSFYNEQFF. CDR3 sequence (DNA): TGTGCCAGCAGCAGTTGGGAAGATTTGAGCTTCTACAATGAGCAGTTCTTC. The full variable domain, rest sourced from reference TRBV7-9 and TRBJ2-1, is DTGVSQNPRHKITKRGQNVTFRCDPISEHNRLYWYRQTLGQGPEFLTYFQNEAQLEKSRLLSDRFSAERPKGSFSTLEIQRTEQGDSAMYLCASSSWEDLSFYNEQFFGPGTRLTVL.

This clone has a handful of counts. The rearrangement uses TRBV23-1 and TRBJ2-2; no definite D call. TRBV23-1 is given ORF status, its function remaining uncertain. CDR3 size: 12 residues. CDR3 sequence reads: CPGPANTGELFF. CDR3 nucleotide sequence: TGCCCCGGACCGGCGAACACCGGGGAGCTGTTTTTT.

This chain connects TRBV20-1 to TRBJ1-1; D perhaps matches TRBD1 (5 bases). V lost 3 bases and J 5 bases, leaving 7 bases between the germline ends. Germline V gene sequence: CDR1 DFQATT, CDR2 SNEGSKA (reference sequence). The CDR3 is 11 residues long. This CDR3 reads CSASWGTEAFF. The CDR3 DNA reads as TGCAGTGCTAGCTGGGGGACTGAAGCTTTCTTT.

The CDR3 nucleotides read TGCAGCGTTAACCTGGGCAGGAGCCTAGAGACCCAGTACTTC. Translated: CSVNLGRSLETQYF. The rearrangement links TRBV29-1 to TRBJ2-5; D is ambiguous. The ends were cut back, 5 bases at V and 4 bases at J, with 17 bases in the middle. The CDR3 extends over 14 amino acids. The germline CDR1 and CDR2 sequences are SQVTM and ANQGSEA. Together with reference TRBV29-1 and TRBJ2-5, the CDR3 gives the full variable domain: SAVISQKPSRDICQRGTSLTIQCQVDSQVTMMFWYRQQPGQSLTLIATANQGSEATYESGFVIDKFPISRPNLTFSTLTVSNMSPEDSSIYLCSVNLGRSLETQYFGPGTRLLVL.

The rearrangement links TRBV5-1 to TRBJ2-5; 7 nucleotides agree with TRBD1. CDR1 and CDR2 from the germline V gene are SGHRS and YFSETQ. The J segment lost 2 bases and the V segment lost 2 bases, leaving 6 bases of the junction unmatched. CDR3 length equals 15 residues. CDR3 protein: CASSLSGQLQETQYF. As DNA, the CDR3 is TGCGCCAGCAGCTTATCGGGACAGCTTCAAGAGACCCAGTACTTC.

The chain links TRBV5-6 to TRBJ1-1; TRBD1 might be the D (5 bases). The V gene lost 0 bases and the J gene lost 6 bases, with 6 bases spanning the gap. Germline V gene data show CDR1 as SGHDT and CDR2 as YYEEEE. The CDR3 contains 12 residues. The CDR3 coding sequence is TGTGCCAGCAGCTTGGCAGGGTCTGAAGCTTTCTTT. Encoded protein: CASSLAGSEAFF. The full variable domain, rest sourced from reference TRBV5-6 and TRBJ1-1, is DAGVTQSPTHLIKTRGQQVTLRCSPKSGHDTVSWYQQALGQGPQFIFQYYEEEERQRGNFPDRFSGHQFPNYSSELNVNALLLGDSALYLCASSLAGSEAFFGQGTRLTVV.

The CDR3 here is CASSLSGLGGQETQYF. Written as DNA, the CDR3 is TGCGCCAGCAGCTTGTCCGGCTTGGGTGGTCAAGAGACCCAGTACTTC. This chain connects TRBV5-1 to TRBJ2-5; D is undetermined. The CDR3 is 16 amino acids. Germline CDR1 is SGHRS and CDR2 is YFSETQ. Trimming left V 1 base short and J 2 bases short, with 15 bases between.

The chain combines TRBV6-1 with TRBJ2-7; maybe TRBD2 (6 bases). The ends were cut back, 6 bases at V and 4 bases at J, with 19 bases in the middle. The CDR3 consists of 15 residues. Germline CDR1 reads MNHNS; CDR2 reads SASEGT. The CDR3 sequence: CASSALAALGYEQYF. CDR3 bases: TGTGCCAGCAGCGCCTTAGCGGCCCTCGGGTACGAGCAGTACTTC.

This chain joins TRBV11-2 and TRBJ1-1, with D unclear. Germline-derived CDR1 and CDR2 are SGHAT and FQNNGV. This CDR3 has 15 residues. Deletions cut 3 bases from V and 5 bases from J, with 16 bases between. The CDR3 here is CASSFQTSRDTEAFF. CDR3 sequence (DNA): TGTGCCAGCAGCTTCCAAACTTCGAGGGATACTGAAGCTTTCTTT.